The 30 T cell receptor beta chains below were found in one sample sequenced in a study of blood T cell repertoires in COVID-19. Only in-frame clones appear in the TCRdb table, and some are missing; sequencing was by immunoSEQ multiplex PCR. Among 150,000 to 200,000 clones listed, more than 85% were seen once. Sequenced: PBMCs or T cells enriched from blood (not recorded which). The receptors were gathered from a woman aged 40-49 years in a cohort exposed to, infected with or recovered from COVID-19 (not recorded which).

This clone was detected only once. This chain joins TRBV11-2 and TRBJ1-2; 8 bases map to TRBD1. Germline V CDR1 and CDR2: SGHAT, FQNNGV. V lost 2 bases, J lost 8 bases, and 16 bases stayed unmatched. The CDR3 spans 17 residues. This CDR3 reads CASSLLVGDRGMWGYTF. CDR3 DNA sequence: TGTGCCAGCAGCTTACTTGTGGGAGACAGGGGCATGTGGGGCTACACCTTC. The whole variable domain, remainder taken from reference TRBV11-2 and TRBJ1-2, is EAGVAQSPRYKIIEKRQSVAFWCNPISGHATLYWYQQILGQGPKLLIQFQNNGVVDDSQLPKDRFSAERLKGVDSTLKIQPAKLEDSAVYLCASSLLVGDRGMWGYTFGSGTRLTVV.

The V call is TRBV2, the J call TRBJ2-1; the match to TRBD2 covers 8 bases. CDR1 and CDR2 (germline): SNHLY, FYNNEI. The CDR3 spans 15 residues. Losses at the gene ends were 8 bases for V and 4 bases for J; bases not matched to a gene: 10. The chain's CDR3 is CASLGSGVVYNEQFF. The CDR3 nucleotides are TGTGCCAGCCTGGGTAGCGGGGTCGTATACAATGAGCAGTTCTTC. Based on the CDR3 plus reference TRBV2 and TRBJ2-1, the full variable domain is EPEVTQTPSHQVTQMGQEVILRCVPISNHLYFYWYRQILGQKVEFLVSFYNNEISEKSEIFDDQFSVERPDGSNFTLKIRSTKLEDSAMYFCASLGSGVVYNEQFFGPGTRLTVL.

The chain carries TRBV6-1 and TRBJ2-2, with 10 bases identical to TRBD2. From germline, CDR1 is MNHNS and CDR2 SASEGT. This CDR3 is built from 17 residues. The V and J ends lost 4 bases and 1 base, in that order; junction bases with no gene match: 6. CDR3 loop: CASSAGSGRLNTGELFF. The CDR3 bases are TGTGCCAGCAGTGCGGGTAGCGGGAGGCTGAACACCGGGGAGCTGTTTTTT.

V usage is TRBV5-6 and J usage is TRBJ2-1; the match to TRBD2 covers 10 bases. Germline V lookup: CDR1 SGHDT, CDR2 YYEEEE. This CDR3 comprises 16 residues. V trimming: 0 bases; J trimming: 9 bases; junction bases outside the gene matches: 9. The CDR3 loop is CASSLDPGLAPSEQFF. DNA of the CDR3: TGTGCCAGCAGCTTGGACCCGGGACTAGCGCCAAGTGAGCAGTTCTTC. The variable domain in full, completed from reference TRBV5-6 and TRBJ2-1, reads DAGVTQSPTHLIKTRGQQVTLRCSPKSGHDTVSWYQQALGQGPQFIFQYYEEEERQRGNFPDRFSGHQFPNYSSELNVNALLLGDSALYLCASSLDPGLAPSEQFFGPGTRLTVL.

The chain is built from TRBV5-1 and TRBJ2-1; 7 bases agree with TRBD2. The germline V gene has CDR1 SGHRS and CDR2 YFSETQ. With 2 bases clipped from V and 2 bases from J, the junction kept 16 bases outside the gene matches. This CDR3 region has 19 residues. The CDR3 reads CASSFTPGLGGLTYNEQFF. The CDR3 region has the DNA TGCGCCAGCAGCTTTACCCCCGGGTTGGGAGGGTTGACCTACAATGAGCAGTTCTTC. Full variable domain (rest looked up from reference TRBV5-1 and TRBJ2-1): KAGVTQTPRYLIKTRGQQVTLSCSPISGHRSVSWYQQTPGQGLQFLFEYFSETQRNKGNFPGRFSGRQFSNSRSEMNVSTLELGDSALYLCASSFTPGLGGLTYNEQFFGPGTRLTVL.

The CDR3 bases are TGTGCCAGCAGCTTAGCCTTAGCGGCGGTGCATACTACGCAGTATTTT. Encoded protein: CASSLALAAVHTTQYF. The chain employs TRBV7-2 and TRBJ2-3; possibly TRBD2 for D (6 bases). V dropped 0 bases and J dropped 8 bases, with 18 bases sitting between them. The CDR3 spans 16 residues. Germline CDR1 and CDR2: SGHTA and FQGNSA.

This sequence joins TRBV29-1 and TRBJ2-2, with D tentatively TRBD2 (5 bases). The CDR3 contains 13 residues. Trimming took 2 bases from V and 8 from J, leaving 12 bases between them. CDR1 SQVTM and CDR2 ANQGSEA come from the germline V gene. The CDR3 protein is CSVESGNRGELFF. CDR3 DNA: TGCAGCGTTGAAAGCGGAAATAGGGGGGAGCTGTTTTTT.

The chain uses TRBV2 and TRBJ2-7; 8 positions match TRBD1. Trimming at V came to 4 bases and at J to 2 bases, leaving 1 base not matched to a gene. This CDR3 region has 13 residues. The germline V gene encodes CDR1 SNHLY and CDR2 FYNNEI. The CDR3 region has the DNA TGTGCCAGCAGTGTACAGGGGGCCTACGAGCAGTACTTC. This translates into CASSVQGAYEQYF.

On this clone itself: The same CDR3 is also encoded by other DNA sequences in this sample. The rearrangement links TRBV27 to TRBJ1-2; D gene unclear. The germline CDR1 and CDR2 sequences are MNHEY and SMNVEV (reference sequence). The ends were cut back, 2 bases at V and 4 bases at J, with 8 bases in the middle. CDR3 length equals 13 residues. The CDR3 DNA reads as TGTGCCAGCAGTTTAAGCGGGAGCTATGGCTACACCTTC. Translating gives CASSLSGSYGYTF.

The CDR3 spells CASSQVSTGNHEQFF. The DNA of the CDR3 is TGCGCCAGCAGCCAAGTCAGTACAGGTAATCATGAGCAGTTCTTC. V and J are TRBV4-1 and TRBJ2-1; maybe TRBD1 (5 bases). V gave up 1 base and J gave up 8 bases, with 15 bases separating them. The CDR3 runs 15 residues. Looked up from germline, CDR1 is MGHRA and CDR2 is YSYEKL.

The CDR3 loop reads CAISGGSGREGTDTQYF. As DNA, the CDR3 is TGTGCCATCAGTGGGGGTAGCGGGAGAGAGGGCACAGATACGCAGTATTTT. V gene TRBV10-3 combines with J gene TRBJ2-3, with 9 bases aligning to TRBD2. V trimming: 4 bases; J trimming: 1 base; junction bases outside the gene matches: 9. Germline V lookup: CDR1 ENHRY, CDR2 SYGVKD. CDR3 length: 17 amino acids.

The rearrangement links TRBV3-1 (or the pseudogene TRBV3-2) to TRBJ2-3; D gene ambiguous. There are 16 residues in the CDR3. V was clipped by 0 bases and J by 0 bases, with 10 bases between them. The germline V gene encodes CDR1 LGHDT and CDR2 YNNKEL (reference sequence). The CDR3 DNA reads TGTGCCAGCAGCCAAGATCCCCAGGCTAGCACAGATACGCAGTATTTT. This codes for CASSQDPQASTDTQYF.

This chain joins TRBV6-1 and TRBJ1-1; 7 bases are a match to TRBD1. This CDR3 has 13 amino acids. Germline-derived CDR1 and CDR2 are MNHNS and SASEGT. Trimming removed 2 bases from V and 11 bases from J; junction bases left unmatched: 8. CDR3 region: CASSEIAGGFAFF. CDR3 DNA: TGTGCCAGCAGTGAAATCGCAGGGGGGTTCGCTTTCTTT.

This chain joins TRBV7-9 and TRBJ2-7; 7 positions match TRBD1. The CDR3 is 14 residues long. J was trimmed by 5 bases and V by 4 bases; bases with no gene match: 8. Germline lookup yields CDR1 SEHNR and CDR2 FQNEAQ (reference sequence). The CDR3 is CASSSADRVHEQYF. In nucleotides, the CDR3 is TGTGCCAGCAGCTCCGCAGACAGGGTCCACGAGCAGTACTTC.

The rearrangement uses TRBV2 and TRBJ2-7, with 9 nucleotides matching TRBD1. Trimming at V came to 9 bases and at J to 6 bases, leaving 9 bases not matched to a gene. Germline lookup yields CDR1 SNHLY and CDR2 FYNNEI. This CDR3 contains 13 residues. CDR3 amino acids: CASTGTGTIEQYF. The CDR3, as DNA: TGTGCCAGTACCGGGACAGGGACAATCGAGCAGTACTTC.

J is TRBJ1-1 and V is TRBV7-9, with 7 nucleotides matching TRBD1. After removal of 1 base from V and 4 bases from J, the junction contained 3 bases not matched to a gene. Looked up from germline, CDR1 is SEHNR and CDR2 is FQNEAQ (reference sequence). The CDR3 loop spans 14 amino acids. This chain's CDR3 is CASSLGQGSTEAFF. The CDR3, as DNA: TGTGCCAGCAGCTTAGGACAGGGAAGCACTGAAGCTTTCTTT.

The chain employs TRBV28 and TRBJ1-5, with a possible D match to TRBD1 (6 bases). Germline V gives CDR1 MDHEN, CDR2 SYDVKM. Trimming took off 5 bases at V and 5 bases at J, with 16 bases between the two ends. The CDR3 has 15 residues. As DNA, the CDR3 is TGTGCCAGCAGTCCCCCCACAGAGGGGGATCAGCCCCAGCATTTT. Protein sequence: CASSPPTEGDQPQHF.

The chain recombines TRBV4-3 with TRBJ2-3, with 14 positions matching TRBD2. This CDR3 comprises 19 residues. Germline assignment: CDR1 LGHNA and CDR2 YSLEER. V lost 0 bases to trimming and J lost 4 bases; unmatched junction nucleotides: 9. The CDR3 spells CASSQDPGTSGRDSDTQYF. The CDR3 DNA reads TGCGCCAGCAGCCAAGACCCCGGGACTAGCGGGAGAGATTCAGATACGCAGTATTTT.

V gene TRBV10-2 combines with J gene TRBJ2-7, with 7 bases that match TRBD2. CDR3 size: 16 residues. Germline V gene sequence: CDR1 WSHSY, CDR2 SAAADI. J gave up 1 base and V 0 bases, and 6 bases lay outside the gene matches. The CDR3 loop is CASSESSGGGSYEQYF. The CDR3 DNA follows: TGCGCCAGCAGTGAGTCTTCTGGGGGGGGATCCTACGAGCAGTACTTC.

V is TRBV20-1 and J is TRBJ2-1, with D uncertain. CDR1 and CDR2 (germline): DFQATT, SNEGSKA (reference sequence). The CDR3 covers 10 residues. V was clipped by 5 bases and J by 9 bases, with 8 bases between them. Here the CDR3 DNA reads TGCAGTGCTGCGGCGGCTGAGCAGTTCTTC. Protein sequence: CSAAAAEQFF.

This chain connects TRBV10-3 to TRBJ1-2; D unclear. The V gene's germline CDR1 is ENHRY and CDR2 SYGVKD. CDR3 length equals 11 residues. Trimming left V 11 bases short and J 0 bases short, with 7 bases between. The CDR3 coding sequence is TGTGCCGCCCAGTCTAACTATGGCTACACCTTC. Translating gives CAAQSNYGYTF.

A few counts support this clone. The chain has TRBV28 and TRBJ2-2, with unresolved D. This CDR3 spans 12 amino acids. Germline values: CDR1 MDHEN, CDR2 SYDVKM. Trimming left V 3 bases short and J 6 bases short, with 5 bases between. The CDR3: CASSFSAGELFF. CDR3 sequence (DNA): TGTGCCAGCAGTTTCAGTGCCGGGGAGCTGTTTTTT.

This clone has a handful of counts. The chain links TRBV3-1 (or the pseudogene TRBV3-2) to TRBJ1-1, with D hard to call. Between the trimmed V and J ends, which lost 4 bases and 3 bases, there was a span of 9 bases. This CDR3 has 13 residues. The V gene's germline CDR1 is LGHDT and CDR2 YNNKEL (reference sequence). CDR3 coding DNA: TGTGCCAGCAGCCGAAGAGAGTACACTGAAGCTTTCTTT. Amino acid sequence: CASSRREYTEAFF.

This clone has only one observation. The J gene is TRBJ1-2, the V gene TRBV27, with 8 positions matching TRBD1. V dropped 4 bases and J dropped 4; count of bases not matched to a gene: 8. Looked up from germline, CDR1 is MNHEY and CDR2 is SMNVEV (reference sequence). The CDR3 covers 15 residues. CDR3 DNA sequence: TGTGCCAGCAGTTCCAACAGGGGGGTTTTCTATGGCTACACCTTC. Its translation: CASSSNRGVFYGYTF.

Only a few counts were recorded for this clone. This sequence joins TRBV4-1 and TRBJ2-5, with a tentative D call TRBD1 (6 bases). The V end lost 3 bases, the J end lost 3 bases, and 11 bases lay between the germline ends. Germline V gene data show CDR1 as MGHRA and CDR2 as YSYEKL. The CDR3 has 14 amino acids. Here the CDR3 DNA reads TGCGCCAGCAGCCACGAGTACAGGGAAGAGACCCAGTACTTC. Its protein is CASSHEYREETQYF.

The rearrangement joins TRBV29-1 to TRBJ2-5; D is possibly TRBD1 (6 bases). Per germline, CDR1 SQVTM and CDR2 ANQGSEA. This CDR3 contains 12 residues. V was trimmed by 8 bases and J by 5 bases, leaving 15 bases between them. Here the CDR3 DNA reads TGCAGCACTACCTTCCAGGGGGAGACCCAGTACTTC. Encoded protein: CSTTFQGETQYF.

V usage is TRBV6-1 and J usage is TRBJ1-1; 8 nucleotides align to TRBD1. V dropped 6 bases and J dropped 1; count of bases not matched to a gene: 7. Germline values: CDR1 MNHNS, CDR2 SASEGT. The CDR3 spans 15 residues. CDR3 sequence reads: CASSEPGQGNTEAFF. The CDR3 DNA follows: TGTGCCAGCAGCGAACCCGGACAGGGGAACACTGAAGCTTTCTTT.

The CDR3 is CASSTPGQGLGEAFF. The DNA of the CDR3 is TGTGCCAGTAGTACTCCGGGACAGGGGTTGGGTGAAGCTTTCTTT. The chain combines TRBV19 with TRBJ1-1, with 10 bases aligning to TRBD1. This CDR3 has 15 amino acids. Per the germline V gene, CDR1 is LNHDA and CDR2 is SQIVND (reference sequence). V gave up 4 bases and J gave up 7 bases; unmatched junction bases: 9.

The rearrangement joins TRBV11-3 to TRBJ1-5; 8 positions agree with TRBD1. The ends lost 11 bases at V and 7 bases at J; junction bases unmatched: 13. The germline gives CDR1 SGHNT, CDR2 YENEEA. The CDR3 is 14 residues long. Written as DNA, the CDR3 is TGTGCCGGACACGGACAGGGATGGTGGCAGCCCCAGCATTTT. Translated: CAGHGQGWWQPQHF.

The V gene is TRBV5-6, the J gene TRBJ1-6; the D is unclear. Germline V gene sequence: CDR1 SGHDT, CDR2 YYEEEE. The CDR3 contains 16 residues. Trimming stripped 4 bases from V and 3 bases from J, with 14 bases between. The DNA of the CDR3 is TGTGCCAGCAGCGGCGAAGGGAGCGTCTATAATTCACCCCTCCACTTT. It yields the protein CASSGEGSVYNSPLHF.